Listed below are T cell receptor beta chains from one sample, sequenced in a study of blood T cell repertoires in COVID-19. Method: immunoSEQ multiplex PCR; TCRdb's copy keeps in-frame clones and lacks some. The sample consists of over 150,000 clones, about four fifths of them appearing once. Material: peripheral blood. The receptors were sampled from an older woman who had recovered from COVID-19. Both conserved end residues are part of each CDR3. A D gene is named only where the DNA matches it firmly. A row's size may be missing; if present it is once, few, many or a size class.

V gene	clone size	D gene	J gene	CDR3 DNA	CDR3 protein
TRBV19	NA	TRBD2	TRBJ2-1	TGTGCCAGTACCCCCGGGGCGGGAGTGTCTGAGCAGTTCTTC	CASTPGAGVSEQFF
TRBV7-8	NA	NA	TRBJ2-5	TGTGCCAGCAGCTTAAGGGGACGGGAGTACCAAGAGACCCAGTACTTC	CASSLRGREYQETQYF
TRBV9	NA	TRBD1	TRBJ1-2	TGTGCCAGCAGCGACCAGCGACAGGGTCGGGGCGGCTACACCTTC	CASSDQRQGRGGYTF
TRBV20-1	once	TRBD1	TRBJ1-2	TGCAGTGCTAGTGACACGCGACAGGGGGCTTTCTATGGCTACACCTTC	CSASDTRQGAFYGYTF
TRBV10-3	NA	TRBD1	TRBJ2-7	TGTGCCATCAGTGGGGGGGACAGGCAGACCTACGAGCAGTACTTC	CAISGGDRQTYEQYF
TRBV6-2/TRBV6-3	once	NA	TRBJ2-5	TGTGCCAGCAACCCAAACCAGGGAGAGACCCAGTACTTC	CASNPNQGETQYF
TRBV7-2	NA	NA	TRBJ1-5	TGTGCCAGCAGCTTGGGCCGAGGGGGTCAGCCCCAGCATTTT	CASSLGRGGQPQHF
TRBV2	NA	TRBD2	TRBJ2-3	TGTGCCAGCAGTGTGGCGGGAGATGGTACAGATACGCAGTATTTT	CASSVAGDGTDTQYF
TRBV5-4	NA	TRBD1	TRBJ1-1	TGTGCCACCAGACTTTTGGCAGGGGGTCCCACTGAAGCTTTCTTT	CATRLLAGGPTEAFF
TRBV6-2/TRBV6-3	NA	NA	TRBJ2-7	TGTGCCAGCAGTTACAAGCGCGGGGCGATCTACGAGCAGTACTTC	CASSYKRGAIYEQYF
TRBV12-3/TRBV12-4	NA	TRBD1	TRBJ1-1	TGTGCCAGCACCAGGGGGACTGAAGCTTTCTTT	CASTRGTEAFF
TRBV11-3	NA	NA	TRBJ2-3	TGTGCCAGCAGCTTAGGTCGGTCCCGGGGGGATACGCAGTATTTT	CASSLGRSRGDTQYF
TRBV12-3/TRBV12-4	NA	TRBD2	TRBJ2-7	TGTGCCAGCAGTTGGGGGACTACCTACGAGCAGTACTTC	CASSWGTTYEQYF
TRBV7-9	NA	TRBD2	TRBJ2-7	TGTGCCAGCAGCCCGCCAGGGACTAGCGGGAGGTCGGACTTC	CASSPPGTSGRSDF
TRBV19	NA	NA	TRBJ1-1	TGTGCCAGTACCCGGTCCGGGAGACGGGTTGGGGAAGCTTTCTTT	CASTRSGRRVGEAFF
TRBV18	NA	NA	TRBJ1-4	TGTGCCAGCTCACCACCGGAAGCGCGACTGTTTTTT	CASSPPEARLFF
TRBV10-3	NA	NA	TRBJ1-5	TGTGCCATCAGTGAAGGTTTCGGGGTTTCCCGGCCCCAGCATTTT	CAISEGFGVSRPQHF
TRBV30	NA	NA	TRBJ1-5	TGTGCCTGGAGTGTACCCCGCGGCTATAGCAATCAGCCCCAGCATTTT	CAWSVPRGYSNQPQHF
TRBV7-2	NA	TRBD1	TRBJ2-5	TGTGCCAGCAGCTCCCGACAGGGGGTAAGCGAGACCCAGTACTTC	CASSSRQGVSETQYF
TRBV2	once	TRBD1	TRBJ2-7	TGTGCCAGCGGACGGACAGGGGGGAACTACGAGCAGTACTTC	CASGRTGGNYEQYF
TRBV4-2	NA	NA	TRBJ2-7	TGTGCCAGCAGCCAAGGAACCCTCAACAGGTTGGGGTCCTACGAGCAGTACTTC	CASSQGTLNRLGSYEQYF
TRBV10-3	NA	TRBD1	TRBJ2-1	TGTGCCATCAGTGCGACAGGGGGGAGTGAGCAGTTCTTC	CAISATGGSEQFF
TRBV3-1/TRBV3-2	NA	TRBD1	TRBJ2-7	TGTGCCAGCAGCCAACGGACAGGGGGCGCATCCTACGAGCAGTACTTC	CASSQRTGGASYEQYF
TRBV7-2	NA	NA	TRBJ2-7	TGTGCCAGCAGCTTAGTTGGGGGCCCTAGCTCCTACGAGCAGTACTTC	CASSLVGGPSSYEQYF
TRBV18	NA	NA	TRBJ1-6	TGTGCCAGCTCACCGGACACACAGAATTCACCCCTCCACTTT	CASSPDTQNSPLHF
TRBV5-4	NA	TRBD1	TRBJ2-1	TGTGCCAGCAGGGATCCGGCCAGGGGGCTCAATGAGCAGTTCTTC	CASRDPARGLNEQFF
TRBV6-5	once	TRBD1	TRBJ2-7	TGTGCCAGCCGGGGGACAGGTGGCGAGCAGTACTTC	CASRGTGGEQYF
TRBV7-2	NA	NA	TRBJ1-2	TGTGCCAGCAGCTTAGTCGTCGGGGCGGGGTATGGCTACACCTTC	CASSLVVGAGYGYTF
TRBV30	NA	TRBD1	TRBJ1-6	TGTGCCTGGAGTGACCGACAGGGCCTGGGGTCACCCCTCCACTTT	CAWSDRQGLGSPLHF
TRBV5-4	NA	TRBD1	TRBJ1-1	TGTGCCAGCAGCTTGTGGACAGGGGTAAGGACTGAAGCTTTCTTT	CASSLWTGVRTEAFF
TRBV28	NA	NA	TRBJ1-5	TGTGCCAGCAGTCCCCGGACAGATCGGAGCAATCAGCCCCAGCATTTT	CASSPRTDRSNQPQHF
TRBV6-2/TRBV6-3	NA	NA	TRBJ2-7	TGTGCCAGCAGCTGGATACAGGGCCGGAGGAGCCTCTTC	CASSWIQGRRSLF
TRBV7-2	NA	TRBD1	TRBJ1-6	TGTGCCAGCAGCCAGACGACAGGGGGAATAGAATCACCCCTCCACTTT	CASSQTTGGIESPLHF
TRBV5-1	NA	NA	TRBJ2-4	TGCGCCAGCAGCTTGAGCCCAGGCAACATTCAGTACTTC	CASSLSPGNIQYF
TRBV18	few	TRBD2	TRBJ2-5	TGTGCCAGCTCGGGACTAGCGGGAGGCGAGACCCAGTACTTC	CASSGLAGGETQYF
TRBV29-1	NA	NA	TRBJ2-5	TGCAGCGTTCAGGTGCGGGCGGGGGAGACCCAGTACTTC	CSVQVRAGETQYF
TRBV15	NA	NA	TRBJ2-3	TGTGCCACCAGCAGACCCGCCAGTTCCGGGGATACGCAGTATTTT	CATSRPASSGDTQYF
TRBV5-6	NA	NA	TRBJ2-5	TGTGCCAGCAGCTTGGGGTTAGCGGAGACCCAAGAGACCCAGTACTTC	CASSLGLAETQETQYF
TRBV18	NA	NA	TRBJ2-7	TGTGCCAGCTCGCCCAGGGGAAGGAGTCCCTACGAGCAGTACTTC	CASSPRGRSPYEQYF
TRBV9	NA	NA	TRBJ1-6	TGTGCCAGCAGCGCACCCCCGGGACACCCCAATTCACCCCTCCACTTT	CASSAPPGHPNSPLHF
TRBV9	NA	TRBD1	TRBJ2-5	TGTGCCAGCAGCGGCACAGGGGGGGAGACCCAGTACTTC	CASSGTGGETQYF
TRBV6-4	NA	NA	TRBJ1-2	TGTGCCAGCAGTGACTCGACAGACTCCTATGGCTACACCTTC	CASSDSTDSYGYTF
TRBV19	once	NA	TRBJ2-3	TGTGCCAGTAGTCCGGTCCGCACAGATACGCAGTATTTT	CASSPVRTDTQYF
TRBV4-1	NA	TRBD2	TRBJ2-2	TGCGCCAGCAGCCCAGCGGTGACTAGCGGGGGGGCCGGGGAGCTGTTTTTT	CASSPAVTSGGAGELFF
TRBV2	NA	NA	TRBJ2-3	TGTGCCAGCAGCGAGGACAGAACAGATACGCAGTATTTT	CASSEDRTDTQYF
TRBV6-5	few	TRBD1	TRBJ1-5	TGTGCCAGCACCCCATGGGGGACAGGGGGACAGCCCCAGCATTTT	CASTPWGTGGQPQHF
TRBV30	NA	NA	TRBJ1-2	TGTGCCTGGAGTGTACCCCCCTACAGGATTAGGGCCTTGGGCTACACCTTC	CAWSVPPYRIRALGYTF
TRBV5-4	NA	TRBD2	TRBJ2-3	TGTGCCAGCAGTCCTAGCGGGAGGGGCACAGATACGCAGTATTTT	CASSPSGRGTDTQYF
TRBV7-6	NA	TRBD2	TRBJ2-1	TGTGCCAGCAGCACACGACCCGGGACTAGCGGGGACTCCTACAATGAGCAGTTCTTC	CASSTRPGTSGDSYNEQFF
TRBV7-2	NA	NA	TRBJ2-1	TGTGCCAGCAGCTTAGGGCTAGCAGCTTACAATGAGCAGTTCTTC	CASSLGLAAYNEQFF
TRBV10-1	NA	NA	TRBJ1-2	TGCGCCAGCAGTGAGTCACAGGCATATGGCTACACCTTC	CASSESQAYGYTF